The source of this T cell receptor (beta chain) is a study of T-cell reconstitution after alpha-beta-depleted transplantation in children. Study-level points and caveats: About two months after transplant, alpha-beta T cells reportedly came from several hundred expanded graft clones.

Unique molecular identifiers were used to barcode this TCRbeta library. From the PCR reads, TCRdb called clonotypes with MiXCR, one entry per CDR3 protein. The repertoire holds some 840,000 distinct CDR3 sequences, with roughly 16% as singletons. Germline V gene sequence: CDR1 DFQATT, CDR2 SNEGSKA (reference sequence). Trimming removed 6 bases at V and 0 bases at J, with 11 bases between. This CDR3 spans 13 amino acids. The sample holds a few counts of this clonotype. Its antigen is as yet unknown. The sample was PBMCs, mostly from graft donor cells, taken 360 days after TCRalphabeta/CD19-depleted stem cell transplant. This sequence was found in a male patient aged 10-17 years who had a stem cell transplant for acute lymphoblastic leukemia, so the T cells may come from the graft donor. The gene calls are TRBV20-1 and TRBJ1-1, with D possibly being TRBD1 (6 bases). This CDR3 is CSAQRGVNTEAFF. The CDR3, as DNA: TGCAGTGCCCAGAGGGGGGTGAACACTGAAGCTTTCTTT.